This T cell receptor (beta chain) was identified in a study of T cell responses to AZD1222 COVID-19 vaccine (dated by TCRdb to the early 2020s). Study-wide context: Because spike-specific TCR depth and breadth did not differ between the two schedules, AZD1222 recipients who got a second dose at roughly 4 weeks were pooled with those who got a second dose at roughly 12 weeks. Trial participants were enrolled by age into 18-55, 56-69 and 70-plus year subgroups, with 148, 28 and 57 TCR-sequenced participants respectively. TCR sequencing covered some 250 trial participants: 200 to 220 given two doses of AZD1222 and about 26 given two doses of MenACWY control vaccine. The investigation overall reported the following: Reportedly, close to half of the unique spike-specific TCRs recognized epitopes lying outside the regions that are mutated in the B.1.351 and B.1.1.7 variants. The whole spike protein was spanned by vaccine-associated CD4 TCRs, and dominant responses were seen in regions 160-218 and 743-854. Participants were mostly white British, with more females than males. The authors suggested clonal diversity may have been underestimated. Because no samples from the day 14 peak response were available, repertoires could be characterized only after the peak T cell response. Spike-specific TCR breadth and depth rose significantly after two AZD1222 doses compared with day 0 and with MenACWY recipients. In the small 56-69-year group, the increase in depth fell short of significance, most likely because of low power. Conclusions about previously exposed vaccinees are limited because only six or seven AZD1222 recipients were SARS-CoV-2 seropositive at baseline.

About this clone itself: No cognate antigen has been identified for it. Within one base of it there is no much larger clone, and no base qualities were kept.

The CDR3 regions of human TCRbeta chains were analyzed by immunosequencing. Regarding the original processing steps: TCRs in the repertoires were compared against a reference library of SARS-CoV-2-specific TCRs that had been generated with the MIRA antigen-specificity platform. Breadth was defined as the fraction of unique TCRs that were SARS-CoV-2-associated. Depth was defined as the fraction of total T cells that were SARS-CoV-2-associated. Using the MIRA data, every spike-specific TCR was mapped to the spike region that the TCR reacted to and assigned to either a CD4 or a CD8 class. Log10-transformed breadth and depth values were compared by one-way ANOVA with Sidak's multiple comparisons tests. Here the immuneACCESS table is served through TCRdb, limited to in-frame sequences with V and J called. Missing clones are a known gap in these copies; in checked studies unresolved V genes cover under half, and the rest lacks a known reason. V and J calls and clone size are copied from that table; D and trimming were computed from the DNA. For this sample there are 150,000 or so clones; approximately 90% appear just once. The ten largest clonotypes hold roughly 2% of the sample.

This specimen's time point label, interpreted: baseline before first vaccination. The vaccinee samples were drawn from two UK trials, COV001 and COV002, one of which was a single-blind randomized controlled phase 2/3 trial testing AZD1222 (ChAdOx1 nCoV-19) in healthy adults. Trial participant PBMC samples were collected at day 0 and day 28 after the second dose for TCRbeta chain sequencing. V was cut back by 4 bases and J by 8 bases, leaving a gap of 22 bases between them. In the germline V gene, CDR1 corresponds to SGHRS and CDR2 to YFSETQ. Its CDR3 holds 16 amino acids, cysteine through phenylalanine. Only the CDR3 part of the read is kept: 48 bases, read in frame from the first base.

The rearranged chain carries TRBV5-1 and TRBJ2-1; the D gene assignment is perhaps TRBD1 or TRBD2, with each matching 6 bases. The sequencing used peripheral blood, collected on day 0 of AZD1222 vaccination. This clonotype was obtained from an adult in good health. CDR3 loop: CASSPYGGATPDEQFF. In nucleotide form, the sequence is TGCGCCAGCAGCCCCTACGGGGGCGCAACACCGGATGAGCAGTTCTTC.